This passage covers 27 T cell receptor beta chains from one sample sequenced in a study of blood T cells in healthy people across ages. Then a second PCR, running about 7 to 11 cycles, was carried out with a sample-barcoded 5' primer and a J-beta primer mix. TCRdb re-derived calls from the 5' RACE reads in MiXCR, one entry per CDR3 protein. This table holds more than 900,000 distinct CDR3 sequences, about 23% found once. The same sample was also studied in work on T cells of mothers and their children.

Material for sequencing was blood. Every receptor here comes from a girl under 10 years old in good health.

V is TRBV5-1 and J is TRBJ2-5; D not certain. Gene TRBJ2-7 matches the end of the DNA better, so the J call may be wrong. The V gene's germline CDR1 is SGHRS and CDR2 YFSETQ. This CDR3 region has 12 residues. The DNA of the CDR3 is TGCGCCAGCAGCTTGATCAACGACGAGCAGTACTTC. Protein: CASSLINDEQYF.

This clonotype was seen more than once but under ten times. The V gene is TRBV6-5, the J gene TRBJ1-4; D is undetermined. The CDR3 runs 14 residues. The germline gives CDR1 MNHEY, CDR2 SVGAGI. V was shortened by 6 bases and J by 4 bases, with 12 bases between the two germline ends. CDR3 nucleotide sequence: TGTGCCAGCAGCCTCAGTCCCGGTAATGAAAAACTGTTTTTT. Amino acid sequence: CASSLSPGNEKLFF.

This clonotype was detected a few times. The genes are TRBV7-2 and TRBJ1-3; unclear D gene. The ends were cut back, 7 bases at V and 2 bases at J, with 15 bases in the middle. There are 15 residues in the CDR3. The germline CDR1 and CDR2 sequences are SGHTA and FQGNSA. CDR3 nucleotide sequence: TGTGCCAGCACCCAGGAGGGTTACGCTGGAAACACCATATATTTT. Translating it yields CASTQEGYAGNTIYF.

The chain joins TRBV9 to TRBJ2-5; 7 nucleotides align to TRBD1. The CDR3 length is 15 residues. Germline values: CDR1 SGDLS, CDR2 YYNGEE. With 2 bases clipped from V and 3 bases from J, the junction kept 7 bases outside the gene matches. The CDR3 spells CASSVVGTVKETQYF. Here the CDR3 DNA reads TGTGCCAGCAGCGTTGTGGGGACAGTTAAAGAGACCCAGTACTTC.

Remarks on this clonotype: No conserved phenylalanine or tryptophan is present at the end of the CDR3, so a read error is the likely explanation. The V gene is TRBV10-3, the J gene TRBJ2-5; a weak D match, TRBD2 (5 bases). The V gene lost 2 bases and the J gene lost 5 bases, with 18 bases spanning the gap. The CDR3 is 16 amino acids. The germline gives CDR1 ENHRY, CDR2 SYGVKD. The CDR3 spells CAISEPRQIGGETQYI. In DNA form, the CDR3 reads TGTGCCATCAGTGAGCCGCGACAAATAGGCGGGGAGACCCAGTACATC.

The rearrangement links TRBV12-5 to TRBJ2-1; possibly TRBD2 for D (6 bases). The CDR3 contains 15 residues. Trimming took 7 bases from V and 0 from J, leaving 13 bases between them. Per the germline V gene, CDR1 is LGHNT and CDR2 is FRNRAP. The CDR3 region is CASVSQDYSYNEQFF. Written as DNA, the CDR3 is TGTGCTAGTGTGAGCCAGGACTACTCCTACAATGAGCAGTTCTTC. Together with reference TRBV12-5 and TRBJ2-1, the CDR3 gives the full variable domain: DARVTQTPRHKVTEMGQEVTMRCQPILGHNTVFWYRQTMMQGLELLAYFRNRAPLDDSGMPKDRFSAEMPDATLATLKIQPSEPRDSAVYFCASVSQDYSYNEQFFGPGTRLTVL.

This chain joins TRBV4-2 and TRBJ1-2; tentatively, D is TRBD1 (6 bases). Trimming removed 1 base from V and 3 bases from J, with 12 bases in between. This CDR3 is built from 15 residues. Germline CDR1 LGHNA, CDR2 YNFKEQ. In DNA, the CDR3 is TGTGCCAGCAGCCAAGCAACAGGGCAGTACTATGGCTACACCTTC. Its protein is CASSQATGQYYGYTF.

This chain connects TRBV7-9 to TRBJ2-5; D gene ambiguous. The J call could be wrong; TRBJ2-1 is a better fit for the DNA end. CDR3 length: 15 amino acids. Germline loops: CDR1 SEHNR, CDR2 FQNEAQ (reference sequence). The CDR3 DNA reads TGTGCCAGCAGCCCCGTGGAACTCAATTACAATGAGCAGTTCTTC. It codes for CASSPVELNYNEQFF.

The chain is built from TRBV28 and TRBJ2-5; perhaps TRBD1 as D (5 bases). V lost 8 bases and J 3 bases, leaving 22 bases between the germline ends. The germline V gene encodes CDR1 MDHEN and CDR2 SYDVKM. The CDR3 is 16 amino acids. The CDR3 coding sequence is TGTGCCAGCTGTGGTTTAACAGGTTACGAGGAAGAGACCCAGTACTTC. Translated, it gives CASCGLTGYEEETQYF.

In nucleotides, the CDR3 is TGTGCCATCAGCCTGGACAGCTTCAAGGCCGGGGAGCTGTTTTTT. It specifies CAISLDSFKAGELFF. This chain links TRBV10-3 with TRBJ2-2, with D possibly TRBD1 on 6 matching bases. The CDR3 is 15 residues long. In germline, CDR1 is ENHRY, CDR2 SYGVKD. The V end was cut by 6 bases, the J end by 6 bases, with 17 bases between.

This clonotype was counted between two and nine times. The CDR3 is CASSSSLQGGEQYF. CDR3 nucleotides: TGTGCCAGCAGTTCCTCACTTCAGGGAGGCGAGCAGTACTTC. The V gene is TRBV12-3 or TRBV12-4, the J gene TRBJ2-7, with D tentatively TRBD2 (6 bases). V lost 4 bases to trimming and J lost 6 bases, with 16 bases between them. The CDR3 sequence is 14 residues long.

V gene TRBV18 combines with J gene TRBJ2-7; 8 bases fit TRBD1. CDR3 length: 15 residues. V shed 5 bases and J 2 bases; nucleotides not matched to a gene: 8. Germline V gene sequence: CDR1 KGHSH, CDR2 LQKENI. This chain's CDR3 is CASSLPGQAPYEQYF. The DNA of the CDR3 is TGTGCCAGCTCATTGCCGGGACAGGCACCCTACGAGCAGTACTTC. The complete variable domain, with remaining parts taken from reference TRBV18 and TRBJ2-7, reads NAGVMQNPRHLVRRRGQEARLRCSPMKGHSHVYWYRQLPEEGLKFMVYLQKENIIDESGMPKERFSAEFPKEGPSILRIQQVVRGDSAAYFCASSLPGQAPYEQYFGPGTRLTVT.

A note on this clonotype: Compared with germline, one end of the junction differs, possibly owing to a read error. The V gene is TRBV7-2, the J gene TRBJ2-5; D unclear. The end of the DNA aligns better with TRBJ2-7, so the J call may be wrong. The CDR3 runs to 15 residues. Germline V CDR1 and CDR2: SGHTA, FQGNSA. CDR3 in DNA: TGCGCCAGCAGCTCCTTTCCGGGTCTAGCCTACGAGCAGTACTTC. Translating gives CASSSFPGLAYEQYF.

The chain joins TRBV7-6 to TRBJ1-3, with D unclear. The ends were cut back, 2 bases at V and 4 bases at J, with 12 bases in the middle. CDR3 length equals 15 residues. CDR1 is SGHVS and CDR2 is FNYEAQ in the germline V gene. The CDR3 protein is CASSLIGVKGNTIYF. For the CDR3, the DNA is TGTGCCAGCAGCTTAATCGGGGTGAAAGGAAACACCATATATTTT.

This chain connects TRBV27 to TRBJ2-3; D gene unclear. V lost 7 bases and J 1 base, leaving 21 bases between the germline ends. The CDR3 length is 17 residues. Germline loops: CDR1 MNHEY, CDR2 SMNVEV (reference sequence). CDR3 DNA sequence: TGTGCCAGCAACCCAGGCGGATGGTACGTCGGCACAGATACGCAGTATTTT. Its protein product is CASNPGGWYVGTDTQYF.

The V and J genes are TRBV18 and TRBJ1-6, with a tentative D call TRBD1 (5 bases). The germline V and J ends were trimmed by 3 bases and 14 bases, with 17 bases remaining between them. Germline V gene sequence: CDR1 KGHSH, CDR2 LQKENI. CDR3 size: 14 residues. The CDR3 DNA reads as TGTGCCAGCTCACCCCAGGACACGGGAGACACCCTCCACTTT. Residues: CASSPQDTGDTLHF.

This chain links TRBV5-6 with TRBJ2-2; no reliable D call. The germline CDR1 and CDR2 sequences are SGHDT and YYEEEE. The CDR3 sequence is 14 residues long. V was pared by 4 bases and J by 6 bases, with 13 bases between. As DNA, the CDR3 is TGTGCCAGCAGCGTAATACAGCGTTCCGGGGAGCTGTTTTTT. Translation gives CASSVIQRSGELFF. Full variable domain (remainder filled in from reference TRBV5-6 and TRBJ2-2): DAGVTQSPTHLIKTRGQQVTLRCSPKSGHDTVSWYQQALGQGPQFIFQYYEEEERQRGNFPDRFSGHQFPNYSSELNVNALLLGDSALYLCASSVIQRSGELFFGEGSRLTVL.

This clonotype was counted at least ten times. CDR3 bases: TGCAGTGTCGTAGGGGTCAATGCCTACGAGCAGTACTTC. Its protein is CSVVGVNAYEQYF. The chain recombines TRBV20-1 with TRBJ2-5, with D tentatively TRBD1 (5 bases). The tail of the sequence fits TRBJ2-7 better, so the J call may be wrong. This CDR3 comprises 13 residues. Germline V lookup: CDR1 DFQATT, CDR2 SNEGSKA (reference sequence).

CDR3 DNA sequence: TGTGCCACCAGTGATTTCGTCTATGGCTACACCTTC. It yields the protein CATSDFVYGYTF. The V gene is TRBV24-1, the J gene TRBJ1-2; D is unresolved. Germline V gene data show CDR1 as KGHDR and CDR2 as SFDVKD. The CDR3 runs 12 residues. Trimming stripped 1 base from V and 4 bases from J, with 3 bases between.

CDR3 sequence reads: CSAHKTGFKEKLFF. The CDR3 DNA follows: TGCAGTGCTCATAAGACAGGGTTTAAAGAAAAACTGTTTTTT. This sequence joins TRBV20-1 and TRBJ1-4; the match to TRBD1 covers 7 bases. Per the germline V gene, CDR1 is DFQATT and CDR2 is SNEGSKA (reference sequence). J gave up 8 bases and V 5 bases, and 11 bases lay outside the gene matches. The CDR3 has 14 amino acids.

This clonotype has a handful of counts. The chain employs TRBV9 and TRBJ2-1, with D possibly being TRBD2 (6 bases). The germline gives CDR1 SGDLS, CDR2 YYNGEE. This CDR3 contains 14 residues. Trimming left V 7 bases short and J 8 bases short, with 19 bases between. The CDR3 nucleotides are TGTGCCAGCGCCCCCGGGGCGGGATCATATGAGCAGTTCTTC. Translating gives CASAPGAGSYEQFF.

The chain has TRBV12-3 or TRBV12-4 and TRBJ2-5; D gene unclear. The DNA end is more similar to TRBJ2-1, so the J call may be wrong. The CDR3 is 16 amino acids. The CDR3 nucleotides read TGTGCCAGCAGTTTAGAGGGAATAGCCGCCGTGGATGAGCAGTTCTTC. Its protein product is CASSLEGIAAVDEQFF.

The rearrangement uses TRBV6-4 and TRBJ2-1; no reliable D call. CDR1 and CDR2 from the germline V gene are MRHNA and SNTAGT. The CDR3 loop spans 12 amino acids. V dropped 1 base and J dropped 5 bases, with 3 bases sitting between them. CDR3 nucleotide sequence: TGTGCCAGCAGTGACTTTGACAATGAGCAGTTCTTC. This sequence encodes CASSDFDNEQFF.

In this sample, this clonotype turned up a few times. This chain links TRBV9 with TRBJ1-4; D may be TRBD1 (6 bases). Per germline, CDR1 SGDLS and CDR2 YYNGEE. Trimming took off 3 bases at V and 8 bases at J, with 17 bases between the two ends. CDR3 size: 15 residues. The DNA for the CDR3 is TGTGCCAGCAGCGCAAAGGGACAACCACACGAAAAACTGTTTTTT. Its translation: CASSAKGQPHEKLFF.

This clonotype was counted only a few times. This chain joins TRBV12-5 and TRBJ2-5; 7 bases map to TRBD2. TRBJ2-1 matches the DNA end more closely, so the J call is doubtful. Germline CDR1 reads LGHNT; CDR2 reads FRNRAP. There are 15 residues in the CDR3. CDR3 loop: CASGFRTRGYNEQFF. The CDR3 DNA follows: TGTGCTAGTGGTTTTAGGACTAGGGGATACAATGAGCAGTTCTTC.

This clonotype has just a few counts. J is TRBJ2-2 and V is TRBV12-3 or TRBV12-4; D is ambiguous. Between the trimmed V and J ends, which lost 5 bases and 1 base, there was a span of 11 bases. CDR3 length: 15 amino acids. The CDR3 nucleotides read TGTGCCAGCAGTCCGGACGGGCGGAACACCGGGGAGCTGTTTTTT. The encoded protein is CASSPDGRNTGELFF.

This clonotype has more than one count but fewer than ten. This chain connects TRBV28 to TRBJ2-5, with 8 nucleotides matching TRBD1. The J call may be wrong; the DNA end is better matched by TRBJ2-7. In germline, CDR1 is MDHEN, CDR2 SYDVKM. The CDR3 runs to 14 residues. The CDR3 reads CASSLGQALYEQYF. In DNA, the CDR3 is TGTGCCAGCAGTTTGGGACAGGCCCTTTACGAGCAGTACTTC.